This paragraph reports one TCR beta chain. The CDR3 consists of 14 residues. Trimming cost V 7 bases and J 9 bases; bases outside gene matches: 8. Germline CDR1 reads MNHEY; CDR2 reads SMNVEV (reference sequence). TCRdb's table, derived via immunoSEQ multiplex PCR, lists solely in-frame clones and lacks some. The data show nearly 1,000,000 clones, with approximately 76% seen just once and over 1.3% held by the top ten. The data stem from a study of shared clonotypes between healthy human individuals. Sequenced input: memory CD4+ T cells sorted from blood. Stated subset: CD45RA-negative fraction. This clonotype was obtained from a young man in good health. This chain joins TRBV27 and TRBJ2-1, with TRBD1 matching 11 bases. CDR3 nucleotide sequence: TGTGCCAGCATTTCCTGGACAGGGGGCAGTGAGCAGTTCTTC. Residues: CASISWTGGSEQFF.